The 15 T cell receptor beta chains given below trace back to one sample, sequenced in a study of OX40 agonist ivuxolimab in advanced cancers. Assay: immunoSEQ multiplex PCR; the TCRdb copy retains only in-frame clones and omits some. The sample contains 40,000 to 45,000 clones, over 75% of which appear only once. This material consisted of CD4+ or CD8+ T cells sorted from blood, taken in a trial of the OX40 agonist ivuxolimab. Every receptor here comes from an adult with an advanced solid tumor such as melanoma, head and neck, liver or kidney cancer.

The gene calls are TRBV6-5 and TRBJ1-1; D possibly corresponds to TRBD1 (5 bases). The V end was cut by 0 bases, the J end by 0 bases, with 8 bases between. Germline CDR1 reads MNHEY; CDR2 reads SVGAGI. The CDR3 length is 15 residues. CDR3 amino acids: CASSYSTAMNTEAFF. In DNA, the CDR3 is TGTGCCAGCAGTTACTCGACAGCCATGAACACTGAAGCTTTCTTT.

By share, this clone ranks as large. The V gene is TRBV7-6, the J gene TRBJ2-1, with TRBD1 as a possible D gene (5 bases). The germline V gene encodes CDR1 SGHVS and CDR2 FNYEAQ. The CDR3 is made up of 16 amino acids. Trimming removed 1 base at V and 0 bases at J, with 10 bases between. CDR3 nucleotides: TGTGCCAGCAGCTTAGGAGCGACAGACTCCTACAATGAGCAGTTCTTC. This sequence encodes CASSLGATDSYNEQFF.

The chain carries TRBV27 and TRBJ2-3, with a tentative D call TRBD1 (6 bases). The CDR3 consists of 13 residues. The V and J ends lost 6 bases and 2 bases respectively, with 9 bases between them. Germline CDR1 is MNHEY and CDR2 is SMNVEV (reference sequence). CDR3 loop: CASRRTDTDTQYF. The DNA of the CDR3 is TGTGCCAGCAGGAGGACAGACACAGATACGCAGTATTTT.

The chain joins TRBV7-9 to TRBJ1-4, with 7 positions matching TRBD1. After removal of 1 base from V and 7 bases from J, the junction contained 15 bases not matched to a gene. Germline lookup yields CDR1 SEHNR and CDR2 FQNEAQ (reference sequence). The CDR3 is 18 residues long. In nucleotides, the CDR3 is TGTGCCAGCAGCTTAGAGTTGAGACAGGGATTGAGAGGTGAAAAACTGTTTTTT. It yields the protein CASSLELRQGLRGEKLFF.

V gene TRBV4-1 combines with J gene TRBJ2-7; D uncertain. The germline V and J ends were trimmed by 3 bases and 5 bases, with 20 bases remaining between them. Germline V gene lookup returns CDR1 MGHRA and CDR2 YSYEKL. The CDR3 loop spans 16 amino acids. CDR3 coding DNA: TGCGCCAGCAGCCAGGAATTATCCCAAGGGAAAGACGAGCAGTACTTC. Translating it yields CASSQELSQGKDEQYF.

The CDR3 sequence is CAWKGWSGGFGYTF. In DNA, the CDR3 is TGTGCCTGGAAAGGGTGGAGCGGGGGATTCGGCTACACCTTC. The gene calls are TRBV30 and TRBJ1-2, with a weak D call TRBD1 (5 bases). The CDR3 extends over 14 amino acids. CDR1 is GTSNPN and CDR2 is SVGIG in the germline V gene (reference sequence). The V end lost 4 bases, the J end lost 8 bases, and 20 bases lay between the germline ends.

V is TRBV11-2 and J is TRBJ2-1; D perhaps matches TRBD2 (6 bases). Per the germline V gene, CDR1 is SGHAT and CDR2 is FQNNGV. The CDR3 has 14 residues. The V end lost 1 base, the J end lost 8 bases, and 12 bases lay between the germline ends. CDR3 residues: CASSLGREIHEQFF. The CDR3 DNA reads as TGTGCCAGCAGCTTAGGTCGGGAGATTCATGAGCAGTTCTTC.

The chain combines TRBV4-1 with TRBJ1-2; weak D call: TRBD1 (6 bases). V lost 6 bases and J lost 8, with 13 bases in between. The CDR3 consists of 12 residues. Germline values: CDR1 MGHRA, CDR2 YSYEKL. CDR3 in amino acids: CASRKGVGGYTF. For the CDR3, the DNA is TGCGCCAGCAGGAAGGGGGTTGGGGGCTACACCTTC.

Here the CDR3 reads CASSYDRGEYNEQFF. CDR3 coding DNA: TGTGCCAGCTCTTACGACAGGGGAGAGTACAATGAGCAGTTCTTC. The chain is built from TRBV18 and TRBJ2-1, with TRBD1 matching over 8 bases. The CDR3 is 15 residues long. J gave up 4 bases and V 6 bases, and 8 bases lay outside the gene matches. Germline CDR1 and CDR2: KGHSH and LQKENI.

This chain uses TRBV5-4 with TRBJ2-5; the D gene is possibly TRBD2 (5 bases). The CDR3 is 13 amino acids. Germline V lookup: CDR1 SGHNT, CDR2 YYREEE (reference sequence). Between the trimmed V and J ends, which lost 4 bases and 7 bases, there was a span of 14 bases. The CDR3 DNA reads as TGTGCCAGCAGCCGAACAGAGGGTTGGACCCAGTACTTC. It encodes CASSRTEGWTQYF.

This clone was seen only once. The rearrangement uses TRBV9 and TRBJ2-7; 7 bases fit TRBD2. The CDR3 is made up of 15 amino acids. J lost 4 bases, V lost 4 bases, and 11 bases had no gene match. Germline V gene sequence: CDR1 SGDLS, CDR2 YYNGEE. CDR3 in DNA: TGTGCCAGCAGCCCAGAGGGAGGGGTAGGGTACGAGCAGTACTTC. Translation: CASSPEGGVGYEQYF.

The chain couples TRBV9 to TRBJ2-7, with 7 nucleotides matching TRBD1. The length of the CDR3 is 17 residues. Germline V gives CDR1 SGDLS, CDR2 YYNGEE. With V trimmed by 0 bases and J by 3 bases, 12 bases remained unmatched. The CDR3: CASSVESGGHYGYEQYF. DNA for the CDR3: TGTGCCAGCAGCGTAGAGTCAGGGGGACATTACGGCTACGAGCAGTACTTC.

The chain uses TRBV5-1 and TRBJ2-6; the D gene is possibly TRBD2 (5 bases). The ends were cut back, 0 bases at V and 0 bases at J, with 7 bases in the middle. Germline V gives CDR1 SGHRS, CDR2 YFSETQ. CDR3 length: 16 amino acids. The CDR3 is CASSLAGDSGANVLTF. CDR3 sequence (DNA): TGCGCCAGCAGCTTGGCCGGGGACTCTGGGGCCAACGTCCTGACTTTC.

The genes are TRBV7-2 and TRBJ1-5, with no clear D. The CDR3 contains 12 residues. Looked up from germline, CDR1 is SGHTA and CDR2 is FQGNSA. Trimming pared 3 bases from V and 6 bases from J, leaving 6 bases between. The CDR3 DNA reads TGTGCCAGCAGCTTCAATAGTCAGCCCCAGCATTTT. Translation: CASSFNSQPQHF.

The chain couples TRBV4-2 to TRBJ2-7; weak D call: TRBD2 (6 bases). V lost 1 base and J 1 base, leaving 11 bases between the germline ends. In germline, CDR1 is LGHNA, CDR2 YNFKEQ. The CDR3 is 15 residues long. In DNA, the CDR3 is TGTGCCAGCAGCCAAGCGACTAGTCTATCCTACGAGCAGTACTTC. Its protein product is CASSQATSLSYEQYF.